One TCR beta chain is described in this entry. The antigen remains unidentified. One end of the junction is discordant with germline, which a read error may explain. The sample belongs to a study of blood T cells in healthy people across ages. Study-wide results and caveats: Researchers deemed the diversity estimates from one million T cells underestimates.

CDR3 length: 11 residues. From germline, CDR1 is MDHEN and CDR2 SYDVKM. It was with a sample-barcoded 5' primer and a J-beta primer mix that a second PCR of roughly 6 to 11 cycles was run. CDR3-containing paired-end reads numbered at least 2.5 million in each sample. TCRdb processed the 5' RACE reads anew with MiXCR; each CDR3 protein has one entry. The sample contains about 680,000 distinct CDR3 sequences, roughly 49% of which appear only once. The sequence was collected from a woman aged 55-69 years in good health. Sequencing was done on a sample of blood. V gene TRBV28 combines with J gene TRBJ2-7, with D uncertain. This CDR3 is CVSSKFNEQYF. The CDR3 DNA reads TGTGTCAGCAGTAAGTTCAATGAGCAGTACTTC.